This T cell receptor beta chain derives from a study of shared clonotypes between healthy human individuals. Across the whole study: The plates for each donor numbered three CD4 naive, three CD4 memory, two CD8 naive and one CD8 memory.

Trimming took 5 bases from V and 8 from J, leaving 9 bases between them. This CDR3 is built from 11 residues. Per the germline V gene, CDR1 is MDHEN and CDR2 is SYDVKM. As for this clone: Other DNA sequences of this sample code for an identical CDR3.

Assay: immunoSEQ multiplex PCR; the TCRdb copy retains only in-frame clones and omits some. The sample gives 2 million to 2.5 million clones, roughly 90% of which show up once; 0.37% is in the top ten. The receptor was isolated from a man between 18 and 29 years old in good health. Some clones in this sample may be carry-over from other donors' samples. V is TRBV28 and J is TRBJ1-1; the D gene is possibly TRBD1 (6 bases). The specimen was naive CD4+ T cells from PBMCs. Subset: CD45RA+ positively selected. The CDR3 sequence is CASSLQGEAFF. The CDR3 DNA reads TGTGCCAGCAGTCTACAGGGAGAAGCTTTCTTT.